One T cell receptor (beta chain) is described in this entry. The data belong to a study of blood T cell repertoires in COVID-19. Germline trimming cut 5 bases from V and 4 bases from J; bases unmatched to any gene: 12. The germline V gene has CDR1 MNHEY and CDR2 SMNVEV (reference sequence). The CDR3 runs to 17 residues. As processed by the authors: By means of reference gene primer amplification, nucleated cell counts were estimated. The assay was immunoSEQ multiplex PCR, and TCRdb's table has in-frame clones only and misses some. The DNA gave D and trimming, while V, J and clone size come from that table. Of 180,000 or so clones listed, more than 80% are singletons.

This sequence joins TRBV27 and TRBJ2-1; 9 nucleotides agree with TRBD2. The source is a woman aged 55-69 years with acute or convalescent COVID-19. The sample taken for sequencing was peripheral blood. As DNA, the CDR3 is TGTGCCAGCAGTCCACGCCGATCTAGCGGGAATTACAATGAGCAGTTCTTC. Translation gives CASSPRRSSGNYNEQFF.